The following is a T cell receptor (beta chain) sequence with its context. Its antigen remains unknown. The CDR3 spans 14 residues. Trimming removed 4 bases from V and 1 base from J, with 11 bases in between. The V gene's germline CDR1 is SGDLS and CDR2 YYNGEE. The sample originates from a study of cytomegalovirus exposure and HLA in healthy donors. The repertoire was sequenced with immunoSEQ multiplex PCR; TCRdb's copy has only in-frame clones and lacks some. The sample shows around 250,000 clones, almost 90% of them seen only once. General study findings and limits: Generally TCR sequences proved uncommon, though certain public TCRs appeared in numerous donors. About 180 TCR beta chains were listed as cytomegalovirus-associated.

The rearrangement joins TRBV9 to TRBJ1-1; D not resolved. What was sequenced was PBMCs. This sequence was found in a woman younger than 30 in good health and CMV-seronegative. The CDR3 loop reads CASSLTPGNTEAFF. The CDR3 region has the DNA TGTGCCAGCAGCCTCACCCCGGGGAACACTGAAGCTTTCTTT.